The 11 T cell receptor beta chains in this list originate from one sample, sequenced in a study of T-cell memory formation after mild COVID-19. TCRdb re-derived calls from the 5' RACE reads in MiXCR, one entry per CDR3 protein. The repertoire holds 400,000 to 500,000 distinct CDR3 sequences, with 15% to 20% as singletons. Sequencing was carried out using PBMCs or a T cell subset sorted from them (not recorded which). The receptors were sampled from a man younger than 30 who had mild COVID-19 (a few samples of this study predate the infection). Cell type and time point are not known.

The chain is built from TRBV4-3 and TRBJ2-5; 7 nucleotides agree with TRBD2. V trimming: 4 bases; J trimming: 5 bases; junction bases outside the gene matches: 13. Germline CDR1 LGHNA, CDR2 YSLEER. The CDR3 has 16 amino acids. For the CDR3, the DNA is TGCGCCAGCAGCCCCCGGGACCAGCGGGGTTGGGAGACCCAGTACTTC. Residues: CASSPRDQRGWETQYF.

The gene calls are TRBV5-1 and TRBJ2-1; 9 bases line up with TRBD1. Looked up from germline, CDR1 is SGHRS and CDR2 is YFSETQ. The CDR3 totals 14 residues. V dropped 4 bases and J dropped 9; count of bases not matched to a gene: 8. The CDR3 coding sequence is TGCGCCAGCAGCACCAGGACAGGGGATGGTGAGCAGTTCTTC. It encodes CASSTRTGDGEQFF. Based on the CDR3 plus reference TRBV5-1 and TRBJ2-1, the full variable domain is KAGVTQTPRYLIKTRGQQVTLSCSPISGHRSVSWYQQTPGQGLQFLFEYFSETQRNKGNFPGRFSGRQFSNSRSEMNVSTLELGDSALYLCASSTRTGDGEQFFGPGTRLTVL.

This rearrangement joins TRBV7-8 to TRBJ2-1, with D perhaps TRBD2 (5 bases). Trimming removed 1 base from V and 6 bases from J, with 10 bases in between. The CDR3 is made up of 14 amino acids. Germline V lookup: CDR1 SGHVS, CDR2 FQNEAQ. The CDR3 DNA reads TGTGCCAGCAGCTTAGTAACCGGGATCAATGAGCAGTTCTTC. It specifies CASSLVTGINEQFF.

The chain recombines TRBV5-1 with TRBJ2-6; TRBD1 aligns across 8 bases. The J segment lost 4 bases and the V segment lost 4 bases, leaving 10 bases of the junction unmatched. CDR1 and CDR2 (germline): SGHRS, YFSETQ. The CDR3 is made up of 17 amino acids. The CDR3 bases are TGCGCCAGCAGCCCCGCGGGACAGGTTTACGGGGCCAACGTCCTGACTTTC. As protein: CASSPAGQVYGANVLTF.

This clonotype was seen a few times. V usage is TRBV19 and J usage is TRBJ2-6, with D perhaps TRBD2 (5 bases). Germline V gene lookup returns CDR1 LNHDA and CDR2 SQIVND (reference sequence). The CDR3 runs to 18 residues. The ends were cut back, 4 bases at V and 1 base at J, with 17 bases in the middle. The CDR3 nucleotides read TGTGCCAGTAGTACCTGGAGGCAGAGAGTTTCTGGGGCCAACGTCCTGACTTTC. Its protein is CASSTWRQRVSGANVLTF. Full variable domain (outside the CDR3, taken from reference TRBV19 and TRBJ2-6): DGGITQSPKYLFRKEGQNVTLSCEQNLNHDAMYWYRQDPGQGLRLIYYSQIVNDFQKGDIAEGYSVSREKKESFPLTVTSAQKNPTAFYLCASSTWRQRVSGANVLTFGAGSRLTVL.

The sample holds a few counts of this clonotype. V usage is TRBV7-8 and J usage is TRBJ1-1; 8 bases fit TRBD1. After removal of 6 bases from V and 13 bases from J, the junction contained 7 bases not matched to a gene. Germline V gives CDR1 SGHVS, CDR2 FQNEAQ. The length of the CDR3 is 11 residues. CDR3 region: CASSPQGEGFF. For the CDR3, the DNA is TGTGCCAGCAGTCCACAGGGGGAGGGTTTCTTT.

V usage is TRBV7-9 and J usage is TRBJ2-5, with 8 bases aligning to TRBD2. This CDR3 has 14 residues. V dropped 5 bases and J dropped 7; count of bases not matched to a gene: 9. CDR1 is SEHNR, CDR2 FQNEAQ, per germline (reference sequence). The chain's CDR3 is CASSNGQAGGTQYF. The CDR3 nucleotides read TGTGCCAGCAGCAACGGGCAGGCGGGGGGGACCCAGTACTTC.

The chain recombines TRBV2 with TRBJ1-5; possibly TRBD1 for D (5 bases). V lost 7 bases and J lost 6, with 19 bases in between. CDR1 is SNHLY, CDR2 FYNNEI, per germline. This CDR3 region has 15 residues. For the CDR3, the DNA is TGTGCCAGCACCCCGGGACGGGGCGCGGCTCAGCCCCAGCATTTT. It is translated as CASTPGRGAAQPQHF. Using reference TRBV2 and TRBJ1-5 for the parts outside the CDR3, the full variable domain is EPEVTQTPSHQVTQMGQEVILRCVPISNHLYFYWYRQILGQKVEFLVSFYNNEISEKSEIFDDQFSVERPDGSNFTLKIRSTKLEDSAMYFCASTPGRGAAQPQHFGDGTRLSIL.

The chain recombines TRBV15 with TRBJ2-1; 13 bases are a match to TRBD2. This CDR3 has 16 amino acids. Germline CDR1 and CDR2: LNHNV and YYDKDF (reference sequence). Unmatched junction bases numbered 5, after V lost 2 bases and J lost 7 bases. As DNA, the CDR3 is TGTGCCACCAGCAGAACTAGCGGGGGGGCATTGAATGAGCAGTTCTTC. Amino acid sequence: CATSRTSGGALNEQFF.

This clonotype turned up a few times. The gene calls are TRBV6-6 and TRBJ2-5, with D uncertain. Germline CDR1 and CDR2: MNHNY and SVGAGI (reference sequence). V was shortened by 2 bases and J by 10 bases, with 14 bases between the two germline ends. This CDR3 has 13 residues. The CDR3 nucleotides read TGTGCCAGCAGTTACAACCTGATGTATGACCAGTACTTC. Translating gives CASSYNLMYDQYF.

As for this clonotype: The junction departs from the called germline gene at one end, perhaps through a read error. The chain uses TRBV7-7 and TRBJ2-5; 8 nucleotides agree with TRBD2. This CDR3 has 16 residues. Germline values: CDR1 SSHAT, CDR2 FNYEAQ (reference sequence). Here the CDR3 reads CASSSAGGGPVETQYF. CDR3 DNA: TGTGCTAGCAGCTCAGCTGGCGGGGGGCCGGTGGAGACCCAGTACTTC.